What follows is one T cell receptor beta chain and its context. The data were obtained in a study of graft-versus-host responses after intestinal transplantation. Background on the study: Induction with anti-thymocyte globulin, then tacrolimus and steroids for roughly three years, was given to all recipients.

Method: immunoSEQ multiplex PCR; TCRdb's copy keeps in-frame clones and lacks some. The sample consists of around 21,000 clones, around 54% of them appearing once. Study-wide results and caveats: Allograft clonal ratios (graft-versus-host to host-versus-graft) were high in patients who had graft-donor T cell macrochimerism.

A sort after the reaction isolated proliferating CFSE-low CD3+CD4+ and CD3+CD8+ responders. V lost 1 base and J lost 2, with 12 bases in between. The CDR3 is made up of 16 amino acids. Germline lookup yields CDR1 MGHRA and CDR2 YSYEKL. The chain joins TRBV4-1 to TRBJ2-1, with a tentative D call TRBD2 (5 bases). Here the sequenced sample was alloreactive CD4+ T cells from a mixed lymphocyte reaction culture, taken before intestinal transplant. This sample's subset: CFSE-low proliferating T cells sorted from roughly six-day pre-transplant mixed lymphocyte reaction (GvH or HvG direction). This receptor was obtained from a human patient who received an intestinal transplant. CDR3 loop: CASSQARGYTYNEQFF. The CDR3 DNA follows: TGCGCCAGCAGCCAAGCCCGGGGATACACCTACAATGAGCAGTTCTTC.